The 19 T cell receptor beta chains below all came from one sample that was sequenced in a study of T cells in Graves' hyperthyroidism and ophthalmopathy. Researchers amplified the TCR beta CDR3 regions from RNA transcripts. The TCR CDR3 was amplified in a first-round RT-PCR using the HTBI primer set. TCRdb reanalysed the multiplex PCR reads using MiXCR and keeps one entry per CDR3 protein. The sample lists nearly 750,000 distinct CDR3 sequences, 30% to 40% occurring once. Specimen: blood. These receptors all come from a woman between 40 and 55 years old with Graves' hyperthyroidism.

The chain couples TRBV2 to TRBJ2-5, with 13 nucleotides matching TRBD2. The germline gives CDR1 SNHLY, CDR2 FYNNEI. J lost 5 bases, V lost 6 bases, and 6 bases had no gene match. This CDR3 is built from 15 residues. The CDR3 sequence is CASRWTSGGPETQYF. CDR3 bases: TGTGCCAGCAGGTGGACTAGCGGGGGCCCCGAGACCCAGTACTTC. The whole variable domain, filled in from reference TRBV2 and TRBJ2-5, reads EPEVTQTPSHQVTQMGQEVILRCVPISNHLYFYWYRQILGQKVEFLVSFYNNEISEKSEIFDDQFSVERPDGSNFTLKIRSTKLEDSAMYFCASRWTSGGPETQYFGPGTRLLVL.

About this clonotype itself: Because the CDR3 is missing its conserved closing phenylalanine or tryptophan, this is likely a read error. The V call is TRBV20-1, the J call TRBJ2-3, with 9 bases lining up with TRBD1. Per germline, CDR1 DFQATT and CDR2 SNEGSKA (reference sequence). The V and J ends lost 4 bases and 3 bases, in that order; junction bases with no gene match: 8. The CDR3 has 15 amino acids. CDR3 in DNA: TGCAGTGCTACCCAAGGACAGGGGATGACAGATACGCAGTATCTT. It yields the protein CSATQGQGMTDTQYL.

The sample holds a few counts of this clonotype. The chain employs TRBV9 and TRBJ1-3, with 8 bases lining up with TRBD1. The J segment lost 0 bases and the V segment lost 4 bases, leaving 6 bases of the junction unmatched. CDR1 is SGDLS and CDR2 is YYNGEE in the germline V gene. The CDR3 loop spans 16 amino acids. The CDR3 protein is CASSPWTGNSGNTIYF. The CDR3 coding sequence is TGTGCCAGCAGCCCTTGGACAGGGAACTCTGGAAACACCATATATTTT.

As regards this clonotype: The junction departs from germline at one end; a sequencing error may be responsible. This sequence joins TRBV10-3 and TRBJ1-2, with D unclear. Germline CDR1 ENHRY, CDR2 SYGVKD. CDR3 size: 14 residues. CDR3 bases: TGTGCCAGCAGTTTGGCTGAGATGGGATCGGGCTACACCTTC. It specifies CASSLAEMGSGYTF.

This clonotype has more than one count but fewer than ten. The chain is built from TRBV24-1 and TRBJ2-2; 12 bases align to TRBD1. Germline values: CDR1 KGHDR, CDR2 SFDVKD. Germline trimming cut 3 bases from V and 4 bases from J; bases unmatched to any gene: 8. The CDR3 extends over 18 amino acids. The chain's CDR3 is CATSDGGRDRGRTGELFF. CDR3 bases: TGTGCCACCAGTGATGGGGGCCGGGACAGGGGGCGCACCGGGGAGCTGTTTTTT.

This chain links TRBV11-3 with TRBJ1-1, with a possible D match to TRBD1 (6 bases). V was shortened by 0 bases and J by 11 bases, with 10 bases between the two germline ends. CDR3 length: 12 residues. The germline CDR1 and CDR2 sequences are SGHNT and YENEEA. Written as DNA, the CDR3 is TGTGCCAGCAGCTTAGATGGGGGGCCGGCTTTCTTT. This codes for CASSLDGGPAFF.

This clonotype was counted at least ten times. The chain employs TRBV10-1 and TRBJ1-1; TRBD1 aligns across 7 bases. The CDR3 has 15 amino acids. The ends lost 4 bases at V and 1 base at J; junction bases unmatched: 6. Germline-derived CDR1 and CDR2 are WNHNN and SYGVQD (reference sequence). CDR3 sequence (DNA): TGCGCCAGCAGTGTAGCAGGGACAGCGAACACTGAAGCTTTCTTT. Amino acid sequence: CASSVAGTANTEAFF.

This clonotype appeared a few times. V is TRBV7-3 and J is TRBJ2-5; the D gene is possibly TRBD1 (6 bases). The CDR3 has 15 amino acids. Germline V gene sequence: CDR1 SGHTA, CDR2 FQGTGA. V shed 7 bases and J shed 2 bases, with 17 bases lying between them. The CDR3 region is CASTPRGRSQETQYF. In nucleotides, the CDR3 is TGTGCCAGCACCCCCAGGGGCCGGTCTCAAGAGACCCAGTACTTC.

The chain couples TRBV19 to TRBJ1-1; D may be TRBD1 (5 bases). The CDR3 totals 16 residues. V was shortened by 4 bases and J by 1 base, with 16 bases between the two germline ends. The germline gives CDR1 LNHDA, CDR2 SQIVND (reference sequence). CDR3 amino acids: CASSTLGGYQNTEAFF. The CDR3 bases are TGTGCCAGTAGTACCCTCGGGGGGTATCAGAACACTGAAGCTTTCTTT.

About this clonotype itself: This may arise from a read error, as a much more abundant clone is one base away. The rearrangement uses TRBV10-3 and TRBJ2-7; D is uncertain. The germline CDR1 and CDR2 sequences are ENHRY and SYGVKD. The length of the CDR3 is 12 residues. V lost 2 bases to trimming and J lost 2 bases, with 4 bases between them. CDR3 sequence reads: CAISEETYEQYF. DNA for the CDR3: TGTGCCATCAGTGAGGAGACCTACGAGCAGTACTTC.

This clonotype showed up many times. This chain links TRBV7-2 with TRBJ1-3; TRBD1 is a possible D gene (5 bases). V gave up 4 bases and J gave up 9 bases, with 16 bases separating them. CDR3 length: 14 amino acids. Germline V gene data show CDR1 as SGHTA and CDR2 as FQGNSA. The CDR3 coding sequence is TGTGCCAGCAGCTCCGGTGGGGCTGGGGGCACCATATATTTT. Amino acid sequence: CASSSGGAGGTIYF.

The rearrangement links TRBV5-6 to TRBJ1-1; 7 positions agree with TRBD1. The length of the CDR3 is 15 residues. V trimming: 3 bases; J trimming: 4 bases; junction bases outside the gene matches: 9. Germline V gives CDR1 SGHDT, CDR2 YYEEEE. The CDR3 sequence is CASSSRDSVITEAFF. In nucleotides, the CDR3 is TGTGCCAGCAGCTCAAGGGACAGCGTTATCACTGAAGCTTTCTTT. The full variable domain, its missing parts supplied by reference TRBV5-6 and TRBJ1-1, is DAGVTQSPTHLIKTRGQQVTLRCSPKSGHDTVSWYQQALGQGPQFIFQYYEEEERQRGNFPDRFSGHQFPNYSSELNVNALLLGDSALYLCASSSRDSVITEAFFGQGTRLTVV.

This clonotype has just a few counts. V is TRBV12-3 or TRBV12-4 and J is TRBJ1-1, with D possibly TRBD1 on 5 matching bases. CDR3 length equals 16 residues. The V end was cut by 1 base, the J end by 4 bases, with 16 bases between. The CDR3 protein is CASSLVPGWVATEAFF. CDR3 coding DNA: TGTGCCAGCAGTTTAGTTCCAGGGTGGGTGGCCACTGAAGCTTTCTTT.

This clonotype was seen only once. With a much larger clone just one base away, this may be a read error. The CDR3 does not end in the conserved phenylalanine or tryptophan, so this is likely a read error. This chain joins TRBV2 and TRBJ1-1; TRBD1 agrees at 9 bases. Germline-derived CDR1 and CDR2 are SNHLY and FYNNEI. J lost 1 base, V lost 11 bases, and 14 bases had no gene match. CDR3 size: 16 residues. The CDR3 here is CAGQPLDRGKNTEAFL. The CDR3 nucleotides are TGTGCCGGGCAGCCTTTAGACAGGGGGAAGAACACTGAAGCTTTCCTT.

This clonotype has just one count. DNA of the CDR3: TGTGCCAGCACTCTACCCACACGCCCTAATGAAAAACTGTTTTTT. Translated, it gives CASTLPTRPNEKLFF. The chain carries TRBV6-1 and TRBJ1-4; D not certain. V dropped 7 bases and J dropped 3 bases, with 15 bases sitting between them. The germline CDR1 and CDR2 sequences are MNHNS and SASEGT. This CDR3 spans 15 amino acids.

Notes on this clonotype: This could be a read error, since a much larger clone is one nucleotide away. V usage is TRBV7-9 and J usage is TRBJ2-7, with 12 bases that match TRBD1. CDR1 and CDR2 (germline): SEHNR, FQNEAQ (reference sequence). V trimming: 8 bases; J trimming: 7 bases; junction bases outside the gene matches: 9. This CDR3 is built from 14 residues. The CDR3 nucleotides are TGTGCCAGCGGCCGGGGACAGGGGGCAGAAGAGCAGTACTTC. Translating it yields CASGRGQGAEEQYF.

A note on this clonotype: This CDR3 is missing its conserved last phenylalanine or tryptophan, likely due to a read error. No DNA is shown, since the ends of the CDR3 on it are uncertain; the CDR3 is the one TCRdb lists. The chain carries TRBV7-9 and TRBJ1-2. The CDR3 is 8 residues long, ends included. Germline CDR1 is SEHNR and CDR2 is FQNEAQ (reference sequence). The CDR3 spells CASSQVNR.

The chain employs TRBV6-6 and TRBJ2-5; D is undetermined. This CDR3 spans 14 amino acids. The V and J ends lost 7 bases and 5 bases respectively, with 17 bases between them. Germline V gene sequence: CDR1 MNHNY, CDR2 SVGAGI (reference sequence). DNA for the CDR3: TGTGCCAGCAACTACTGGGCATTGCGGGAGACCCAGTACTTC. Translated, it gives CASNYWALRETQYF.

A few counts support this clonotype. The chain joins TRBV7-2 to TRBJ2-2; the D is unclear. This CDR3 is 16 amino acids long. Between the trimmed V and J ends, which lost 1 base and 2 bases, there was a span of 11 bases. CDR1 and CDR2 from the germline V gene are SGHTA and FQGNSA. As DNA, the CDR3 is TGTGCCAGCAGCTTAGGCCCCCCCCCAAACACCGGGGAGCTGTTTTTT. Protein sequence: CASSLGPPPNTGELFF.